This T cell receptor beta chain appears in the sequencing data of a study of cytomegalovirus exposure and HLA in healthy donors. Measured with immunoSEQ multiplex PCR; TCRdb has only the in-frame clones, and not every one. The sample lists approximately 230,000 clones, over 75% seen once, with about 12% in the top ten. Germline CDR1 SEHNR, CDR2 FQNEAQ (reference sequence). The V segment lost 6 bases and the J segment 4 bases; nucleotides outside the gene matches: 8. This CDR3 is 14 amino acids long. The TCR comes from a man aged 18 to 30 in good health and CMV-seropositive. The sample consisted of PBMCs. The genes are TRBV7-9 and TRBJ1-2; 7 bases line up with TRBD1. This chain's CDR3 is CASRRDSPPYGYTF. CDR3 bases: TGTGCCAGCAGACGGGACAGCCCTCCCTATGGCTACACCTTC. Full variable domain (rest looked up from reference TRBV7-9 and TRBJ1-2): DTGVSQNPRHKITKRGQNVTFRCDPISEHNRLYWYRQTLGQGPEFLTYFQNEAQLEKSRLLSDRFSAERPKGSFSTLEIQRTEQGDSAMYLCASRRDSPPYGYTFGSGTRLTVV.